The clone carrying this TCR beta chain was detected ten times or more. The antigen is undetermined. The sample belongs to a study of T-cell memory formation after mild COVID-19. Employing constant-segment primers, 5'RACE generated TCR alpha and TCR beta cDNA libraries bearing sample barcodes and UMIs. In TCRdb, the 5' RACE reads were re-called with MiXCR into one record per CDR3 protein. The table shows fewer than 140,000 distinct CDR3 sequences, with about a sixth occurring only once. Study outcomes and limitations: Pre-infection memory showed some responding clones, and this suggested that cross-reactive memory joined. A second wave of clones peaked on day 37, and their SARS-CoV-2 specificity went unconfirmed.

The V gene end was trimmed by 2 bases and the J gene end by 1 base; junction bases not matched to a gene: 17. The CDR3 has 20 residues. Germline CDR1 and CDR2: MGHRA and YSYEKL. This TCR was sampled from an adult woman who had mild COVID-19 (a few samples of this study predate the infection). Cell type and time point are not known. The chain couples TRBV4-1 to TRBJ1-1; TRBD1 aligns across 9 bases. Sample: PBMCs or a T cell subset sorted from them (not recorded which). CDR3 bases: TGCGCCAGCAGCCAATCCCGGGACAGGGTGTTTTTTTCTCCGAACACTGAAGCTTTCTTT. It yields the protein CASSQSRDRVFFSPNTEAFF.